This TCR beta chain was recovered during a study of cytomegalovirus exposure and HLA in healthy donors. The CDR3 loop spans 15 amino acids. Deletions cut 2 bases from V and 0 bases from J, with 11 bases between. Looked up from germline, CDR1 is PRHDT and CDR2 is FYEKMQ (reference sequence). With 60 Vbeta and 13 Jbeta primers, the PCR was carried out. Clones were read by immunoSEQ multiplex PCR, and TCRdb kept only the in-frame ones, dropping some. The sample holds roughly 180,000 clones, around 80% seen once. The chain couples TRBV13 to TRBJ2-7; D might be TRBD1 (7 bases). This receptor was taken from a man aged 18 to 35 in good health and CMV-seronegative. Sample: PBMCs. CDR3 sequence: CASSLRGRDSYEQYF. The CDR3 DNA reads TGTGCCAGCAGCTTAAGGGGGCGGGACTCCTACGAGCAGTACTTC.